Included here is one T cell receptor beta chain sequence, with context. The record originates from a study of control samples from healthy donors and cancer patients. The repertoire was sequenced with immunoSEQ multiplex PCR; TCRdb's copy has only in-frame clones and lacks some. In the table there are 120,000 or so clones, roughly 87% of which are singletons. The sample taken for sequencing was blood. The sequence came from a man younger than 30 in good health.

The DNA for the CDR3 is TGTGCCAGCAGTGACCAGACGACTAGCACAGATACGCAGTATTTT. Protein sequence: CASSDQTTSTDTQYF. V is TRBV6-4 and J is TRBJ2-3; no clear D. The germline V and J ends were trimmed by 2 bases and 0 bases, with 9 bases remaining between them. This CDR3 contains 15 residues. CDR1 and CDR2 (germline): MRHNA, SNTAGT.